This T cell receptor (beta chain) was captured in a study of T cells in Graves' hyperthyroidism and ophthalmopathy. Amplification of TCR beta CDR3 regions was performed using RNA transcripts as template. The HTBI primer set drove a first-round RT-PCR of the TCR CDR3. Each CDR3 protein is one row after TCRdb ran MiXCR on the multiplex PCR reads. This table holds about 400,000 distinct CDR3 sequences, about 16% found once. CDR1 is KGHDR and CDR2 is SFDVKD in the germline V gene. The CDR3 is 16 residues long. Trimming took 4 bases from V and 3 from J; bases not matched to a gene: 7. The sequenced sample was blood. The sequence derives from a woman aged 25 to 39 with Graves' hyperthyroidism. The V and J genes are TRBV24-1 and TRBJ2-4; TRBD1 matches at 8 bases. The CDR3 loop is CATSEGQASGKNIQYF. Written as DNA, the CDR3 is TGTGCCACCAGTGAGGGACAGGCTTCGGGCAAAAACATTCAGTACTTC.